The present T cell receptor beta chain was sequenced within a study of vaccination and CD4 T cells after COVID-19. Treatment denoted: approximately nine-day PBMC culture with coronavirus spike peptide pools or control peptides (ViraFEST assay). V was shortened by 5 bases and J by 0 bases, with 14 bases between the two germline ends. CDR3 length equals 16 residues. Germline assignment: CDR1 SGHTA and CDR2 FQGNSA. For this clonotype: Its matching antigen is unknown.

With the Oncomine TCR Beta short-read assay, DNA from cultured CD4+ T cells was sequenced. TCRdb fed the PCR reads into MiXCR, producing one record per CDR3 protein. This table holds 15,000 to 16,000 distinct CDR3 sequences, around 78% found once. The origin of this receptor is a human donor who had recovered from COVID-19. The chain has TRBV7-2 and TRBJ2-4, with D tentatively TRBD1 (6 bases). The sequenced sample was CD4+ T cells from blood, cultured in vitro. CDR3 coding DNA: TGTGCCAGCAGCCTCGGGACACTCGTAGCCAAAAACATTCAGTACTTC. This gives the protein CASSLGTLVAKNIQYF. Together with reference TRBV7-2 and TRBJ2-4, the CDR3 gives the full variable domain: GAGVSQSPSNKVTEKGKDVELRCDPISGHTALYWYRQSLGQGLEFLIYFQGNSAPDKSGLPSDRFSAERTGGSVSTLTIQRTQQEDSAVYLCASSLGTLVAKNIQYFGAGTRLSVL.